This T cell receptor beta chain was documented in a study of early T cells in non-severe SARS-CoV-2 infection. Background on the study: With bulk RNA from unsorted whole blood as input, sequencing yielded unpaired chains.

A word on this clonotype: Its matching antigen is unknown.

Study results and limitations: The matching step, a VDJdb search, favored anti-spike CD8 responses and missed private and CD4 specificities.

Individual cDNA molecules received unique molecular identifiers during library preparation. TCRdb passed the 5' RACE reads through MiXCR, listing each CDR3 protein once. This table has 100,000 to 140,000 distinct CDR3 sequences, 11% appearing once. CDR3 size: 15 residues. Trimming cost V 1 base and J 6 bases, with 14 bases left between them. The sequence was obtained from an adult who was a healthcare worker with PCR-confirmed SARS-CoV-2 infection or an uninfected control (not recorded which). The sequenced sample consisted of whole blood. The chain is built from TRBV12-3 or TRBV12-4 and TRBJ2-3, with a tentative D call TRBD2 (6 bases). The CDR3 DNA sequence: TGTGCCAGCAGTTTAGTTGCGGGGCTCACCGATACGCAGTATTTT. It encodes CASSLVAGLTDTQYF.